The present T cell receptor (beta chain) was sequenced within a study of blood T cell repertoires in COVID-19. In the study overall: Nucleic acid was either cDNA or gDNA, and it came from T cells, B-cell-depleted T cells, or PBMCs.

Original data processing: For nucleated cells, counts were estimated from reference gene primer amplification. TCRdb's copy holds only in-frame clones and misses some; the assay was immunoSEQ multiplex PCR. V and J calls and clone size are those listed in that table; D and trimming were worked out from the DNA. The sample includes hundreds of thousands of clones, roughly 90% of them seen just once. CDR3 length equals 15 residues. Trimming removed 2 bases from V and 5 bases from J, with 16 bases in between. The V gene's germline CDR1 is SGHRS and CDR2 YFSETQ. This clone came up once. Material for sequencing was peripheral blood. The clonotype comes from a woman in her thirties or forties who had recovered from COVID-19. The chain carries TRBV5-1 and TRBJ2-5; D possibly corresponds to TRBD1 (6 bases). This CDR3 is CASSLGGGGDETQYF. CDR3 DNA sequence: TGCGCCAGCAGCTTAGGTGGTGGGGGCGATGAGACCCAGTACTTC.